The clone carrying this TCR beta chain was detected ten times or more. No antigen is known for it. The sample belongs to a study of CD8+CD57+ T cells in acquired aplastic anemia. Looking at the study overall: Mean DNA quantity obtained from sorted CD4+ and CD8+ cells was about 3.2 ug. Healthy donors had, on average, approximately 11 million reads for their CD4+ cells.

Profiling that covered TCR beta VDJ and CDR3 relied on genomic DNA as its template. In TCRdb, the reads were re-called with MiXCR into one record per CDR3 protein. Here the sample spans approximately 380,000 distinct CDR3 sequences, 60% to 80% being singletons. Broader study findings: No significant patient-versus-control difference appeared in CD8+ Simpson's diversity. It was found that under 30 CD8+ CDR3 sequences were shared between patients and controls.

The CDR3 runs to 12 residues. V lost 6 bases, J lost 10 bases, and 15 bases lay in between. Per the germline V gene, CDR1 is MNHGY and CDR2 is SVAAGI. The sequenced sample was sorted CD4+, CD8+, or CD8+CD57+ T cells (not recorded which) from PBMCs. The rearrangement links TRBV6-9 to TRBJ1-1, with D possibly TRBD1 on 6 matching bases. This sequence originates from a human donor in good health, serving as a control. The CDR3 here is CASSLTGPIAFF. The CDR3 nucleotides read TGTGCCAGCAGCCTAACAGGGCCCATAGCTTTCTTT.